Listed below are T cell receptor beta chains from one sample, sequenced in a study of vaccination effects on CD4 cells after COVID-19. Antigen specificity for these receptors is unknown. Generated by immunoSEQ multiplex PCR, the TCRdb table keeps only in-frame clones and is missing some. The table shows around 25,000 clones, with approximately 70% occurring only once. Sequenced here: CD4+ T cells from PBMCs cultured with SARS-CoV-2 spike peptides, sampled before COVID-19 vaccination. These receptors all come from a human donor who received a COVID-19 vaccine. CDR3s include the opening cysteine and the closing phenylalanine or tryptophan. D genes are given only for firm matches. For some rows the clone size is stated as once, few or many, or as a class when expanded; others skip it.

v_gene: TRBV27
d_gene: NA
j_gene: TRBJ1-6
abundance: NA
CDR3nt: TGTGCCAGCAGTTTATCACCCCCGGGACATTATAATTCACCCCTCCACTTT
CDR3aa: CASSLSPPGHYNSPLHF

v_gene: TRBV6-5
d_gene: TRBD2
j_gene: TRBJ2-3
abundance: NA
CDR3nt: TGTGCCAGCAGTAGGACTAGCGGGCCGCAGTATTTT
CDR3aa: CASSRTSGPQYF

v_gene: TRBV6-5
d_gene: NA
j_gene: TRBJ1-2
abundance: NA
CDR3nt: TGTGCCAGCAGTTACTCCTCCTATGGCTACACCTTC
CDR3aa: CASSYSSYGYTF

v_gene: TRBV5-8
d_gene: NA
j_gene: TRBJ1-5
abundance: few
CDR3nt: TGTGCCAGCAGCGAGCCGTGGGGGGGAATCAATCAGCCCCAGCATTTT
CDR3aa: CASSEPWGGINQPQHF

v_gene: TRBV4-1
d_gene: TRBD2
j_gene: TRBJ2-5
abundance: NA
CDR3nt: TGCGCCAGCAGCCAAGGAGAGCGGGGGGCACAAGAGACCCAGTACTTC
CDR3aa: CASSQGERGAQETQYF

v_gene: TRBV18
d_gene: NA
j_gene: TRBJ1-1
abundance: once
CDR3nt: TGTGCCAGCTCACCCCCCTACACAGGTCAGAAGGCTTTCTTT
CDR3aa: CASSPPYTGQKAFF

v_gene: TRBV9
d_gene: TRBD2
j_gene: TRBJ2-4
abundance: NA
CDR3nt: TGTGCCAGCAGCGTAGGGGATGTCAGCGGGGCGGGAAACATTCAGTACTTC
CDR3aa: CASSVGDVSGAGNIQYF

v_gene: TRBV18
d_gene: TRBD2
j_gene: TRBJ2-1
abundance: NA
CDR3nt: TGTGCCAGCTCACGAAATAGCGGGAAAAACAATGAGCAGTTCTTC
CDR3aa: CASSRNSGKNNEQFF

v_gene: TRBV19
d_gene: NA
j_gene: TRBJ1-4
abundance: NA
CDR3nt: TGTGCCAGTAGTTATGTATCAGGGGAAACTAATGAAAAACTGTTTTTT
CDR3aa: CASSYVSGETNEKLFF

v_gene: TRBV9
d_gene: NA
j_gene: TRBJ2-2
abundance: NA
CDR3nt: TGTGCCAGCAGCGGAGGCCACCTGAACACCGGGGAGCTGTTTTTT
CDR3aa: CASSGGHLNTGELFF

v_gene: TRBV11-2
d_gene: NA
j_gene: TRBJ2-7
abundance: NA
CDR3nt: TGTGCCAGCAGCCCCGGGAGTCCGTTGTACGAGCAGTACTTC
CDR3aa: CASSPGSPLYEQYF

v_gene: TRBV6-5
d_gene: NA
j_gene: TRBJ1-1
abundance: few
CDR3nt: TGTGCCAGCAGTTACTCTCAGGCGGTGAACACTGAAGCTTTCTTT
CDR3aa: CASSYSQAVNTEAFF

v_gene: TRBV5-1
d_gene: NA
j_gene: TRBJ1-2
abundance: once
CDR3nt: TGCGCCAGCAGCTCCACGGGTACTATGGCTTATGGCTACACCTTC
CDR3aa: CASSSTGTMAYGYTF

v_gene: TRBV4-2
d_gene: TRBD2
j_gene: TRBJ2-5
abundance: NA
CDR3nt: TGTGCCAGCAGCCATCCTAGCGGAATCGGGGAGACCCAGTACTTC
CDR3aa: CASSHPSGIGETQYF

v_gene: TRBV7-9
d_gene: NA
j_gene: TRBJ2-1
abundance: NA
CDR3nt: TGTGCCAGCAGCTTAGCGACTTCCTACTCCTACAATGAGCAGTTCTTC
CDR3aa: CASSLATSYSYNEQFF

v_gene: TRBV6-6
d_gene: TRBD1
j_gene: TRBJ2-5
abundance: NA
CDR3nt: TGTGCCAGCAGTTACGGACAGGGGACCCTCCAAGAGACCCAGTACTTC
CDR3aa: CASSYGQGTLQETQYF

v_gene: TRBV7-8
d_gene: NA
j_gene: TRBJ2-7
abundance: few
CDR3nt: TGTGCCAGCAGCTTAGTGGTGTCGGGCAGGTACTCCTACGAGCAGTACTTC
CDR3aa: CASSLVVSGRYSYEQYF

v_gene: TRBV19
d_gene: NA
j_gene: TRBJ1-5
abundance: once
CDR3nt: TGTGCCAGCCGGGCCGGTAGCAATCAGCCCCAGCATTTT
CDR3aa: CASRAGSNQPQHF

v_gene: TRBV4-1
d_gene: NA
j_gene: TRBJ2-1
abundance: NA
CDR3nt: TGCGCCAGCAGCCAAGATAATGCCTTTCTACGCAATGAGCAGTTCTTC
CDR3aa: CASSQDNAFLRNEQFF

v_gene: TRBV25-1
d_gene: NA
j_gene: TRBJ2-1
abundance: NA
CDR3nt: TGTGCCAGCAGTGAGACCGGGACTGGATACAATGAGCAGTTCTTC
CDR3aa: CASSETGTGYNEQFF

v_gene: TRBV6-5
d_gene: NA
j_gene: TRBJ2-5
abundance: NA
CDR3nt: TGTGCCAGCAGTTACTCGAGAGTCCGGGAGACCCAGTACTTC
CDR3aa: CASSYSRVRETQYF

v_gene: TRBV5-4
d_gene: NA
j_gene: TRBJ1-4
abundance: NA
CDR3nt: TGTGCCAGCAGCACCCTGGGTGGGACTAATGAAAAACTGTTTTTT
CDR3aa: CASSTLGGTNEKLFF

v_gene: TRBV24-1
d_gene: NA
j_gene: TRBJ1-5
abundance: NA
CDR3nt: TGTGCCACCAGTGATTTTGGTCAGCCCCAGCATTTT
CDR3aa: CATSDFGQPQHF

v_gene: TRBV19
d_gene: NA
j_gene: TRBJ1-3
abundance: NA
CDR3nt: TGTGCCAGTAGTATTAACCAGGGGAACGGAAACACCATATATTTT
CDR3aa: CASSINQGNGNTIYF

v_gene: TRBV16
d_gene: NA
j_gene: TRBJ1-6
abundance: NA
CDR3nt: TGTGCCAGCAGCCAATCCGGGCAGGGGAATTCACCCCTCCACTTT
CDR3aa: CASSQSGQGNSPLHF

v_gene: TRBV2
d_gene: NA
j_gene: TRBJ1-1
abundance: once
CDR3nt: TGTGCCAGCAGTGACATCCAGGCTTTCTTT
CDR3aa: CASSDIQAFF

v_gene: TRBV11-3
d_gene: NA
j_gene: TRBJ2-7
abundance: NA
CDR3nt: TGTGCCAGCAGCTTAAGCGGATCCTACGAGCAGTACTTC
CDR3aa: CASSLSGSYEQYF

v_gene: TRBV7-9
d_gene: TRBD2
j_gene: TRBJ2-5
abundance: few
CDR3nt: TGTGCCAGCAGCTTAGCGGGAGGGAGGCAAGAGACCCAGTACTTC
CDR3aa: CASSLAGGRQETQYF

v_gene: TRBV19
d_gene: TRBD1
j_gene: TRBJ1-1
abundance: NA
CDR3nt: TGTGCCAGTAGGCAAGAGGGGGCGTATACTGAAGCTTTCTTT
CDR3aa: CASRQEGAYTEAFF

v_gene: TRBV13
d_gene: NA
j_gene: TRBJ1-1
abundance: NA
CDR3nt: TGTGCCAGCAGCTCCAACGTACAGCTCTACATGAACACTGAAGCTTTCTTT
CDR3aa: CASSSNVQLYMNTEAFF

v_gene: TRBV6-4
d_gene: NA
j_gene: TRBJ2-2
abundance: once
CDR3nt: TGTGCCAGCAGTATGCAGGGGAAGGCCGGGGAGCTGTTTTTT
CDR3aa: CASSMQGKAGELFF

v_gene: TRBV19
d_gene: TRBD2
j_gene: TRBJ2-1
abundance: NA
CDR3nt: TGTGCCAGCAGGACTAGCGGTCCGTACAATGAGCAGTTCTTC
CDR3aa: CASRTSGPYNEQFF

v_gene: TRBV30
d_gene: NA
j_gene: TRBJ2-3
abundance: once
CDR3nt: TGTGCCTGGATACGGCGTCAACTTACAGATACGCAGTATTTT
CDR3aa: CAWIRRQLTDTQYF

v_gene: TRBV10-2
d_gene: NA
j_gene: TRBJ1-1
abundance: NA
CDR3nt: TGCGCCAGCAGTGGGGGGGGAACTGAAGCTTTCTTT
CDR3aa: CASSGGGTEAFF

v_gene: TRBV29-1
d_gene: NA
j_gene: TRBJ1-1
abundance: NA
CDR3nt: TGCAGCGGGGGTGGGTTTCAGGCTGAAGCTTTCTTT
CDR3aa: CSGGGFQAEAFF

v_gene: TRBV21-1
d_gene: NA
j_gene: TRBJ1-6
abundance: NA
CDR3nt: TGTGCCAGCAGCAAAGCGCAAAGGGGAGGGGATTCACCCCTCCACTTT
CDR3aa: CASSKAQRGGDSPLHF

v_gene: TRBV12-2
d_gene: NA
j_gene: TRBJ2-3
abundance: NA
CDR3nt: TGTGCAAGTCGCTTAGCGCGAAGGGACGAGTACACAGATACGCAGTATTTT
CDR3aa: CASRLARRDEYTDTQYF

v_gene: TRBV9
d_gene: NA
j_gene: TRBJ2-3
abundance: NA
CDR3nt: TGTGCCAGCAGCATCCAGGGGAGGGGGGGCCGGACAGATACGCAGTATTTT
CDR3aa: CASSIQGRGGRTDTQYF

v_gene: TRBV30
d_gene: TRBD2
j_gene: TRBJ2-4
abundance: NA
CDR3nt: TGTGCATGGGGAGGTGGGACTAGCGGCCAGGAAAACATTCAGTACTTC
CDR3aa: CAWGGGTSGQENIQYF

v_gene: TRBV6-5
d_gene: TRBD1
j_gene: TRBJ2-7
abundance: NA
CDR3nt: TGTGCCAGCAGTTCTCCGGGACAGGGGGTATACGAGCAGTACTTC
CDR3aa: CASSSPGQGVYEQYF

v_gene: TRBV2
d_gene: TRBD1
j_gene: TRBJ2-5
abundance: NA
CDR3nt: TGTGCCAGCAGTGAATCCCACAGGGGCGAGACCCAGTACTTC
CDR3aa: CASSESHRGETQYF

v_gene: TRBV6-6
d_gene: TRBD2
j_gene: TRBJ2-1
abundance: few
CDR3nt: TGTGCCAGCAGTATTGGGACTAGCGGGGGGGTTGAGCAGTTCTTC
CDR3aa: CASSIGTSGGVEQFF

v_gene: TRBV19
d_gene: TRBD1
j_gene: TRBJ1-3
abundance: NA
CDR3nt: TGTGCCAGTAGTATCCCCGCAACCCCAGGGGGTCATAGAAACACCATATATTTT
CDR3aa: CASSIPATPGGHRNTIYF

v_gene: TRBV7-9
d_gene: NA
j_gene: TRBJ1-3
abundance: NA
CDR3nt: TGTGCCAGCAGCCCGACTGGAAACACCATATATTTT
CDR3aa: CASSPTGNTIYF

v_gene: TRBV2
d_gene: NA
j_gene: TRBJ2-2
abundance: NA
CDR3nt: TGTGCCAGCAGTGACAGGGTGAACACCGGGGAGCTGTTTTTT
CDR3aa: CASSDRVNTGELFF

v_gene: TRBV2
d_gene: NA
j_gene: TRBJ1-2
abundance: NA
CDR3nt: TGTGCCAGCAGGCCGTACTATGGCTACACCTTC
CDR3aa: CASRPYYGYTF

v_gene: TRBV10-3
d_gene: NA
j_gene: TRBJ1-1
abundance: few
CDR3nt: TGTGCCACCATTCGCTTGGGACGGAGGATAATGAACACTGAAGCTTTCTTT
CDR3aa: CATIRLGRRIMNTEAFF

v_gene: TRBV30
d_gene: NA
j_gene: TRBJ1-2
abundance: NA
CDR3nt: TGTGCCTGGAGCAGGGGCAACTATGGCTACACCTTC
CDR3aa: CAWSRGNYGYTF

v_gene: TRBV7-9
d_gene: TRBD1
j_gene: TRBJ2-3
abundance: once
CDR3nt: TGTGCCAGCAGCTCGTCCGGGACAGTCACAGATACGCAGTATTTT
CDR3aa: CASSSSGTVTDTQYF

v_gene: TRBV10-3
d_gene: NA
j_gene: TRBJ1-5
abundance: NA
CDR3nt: TGTGCCATCAGTGCCGTCAATAGCAATCAGCCCCAGCATTTT
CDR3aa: CAISAVNSNQPQHF

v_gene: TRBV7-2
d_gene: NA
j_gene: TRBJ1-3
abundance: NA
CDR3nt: TGTGCCAGCAGCCCCGGGGGGAGAAACACCATATATTTT
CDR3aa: CASSPGGRNTIYF

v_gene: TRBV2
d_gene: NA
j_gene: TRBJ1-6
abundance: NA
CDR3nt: TGTGCCAGCAGCGGACAGCTGCCGAATTCACCCCTCCACTTT
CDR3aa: CASSGQLPNSPLHF

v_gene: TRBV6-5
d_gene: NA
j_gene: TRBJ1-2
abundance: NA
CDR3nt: TGTGCCAGCACGATGGCGGCAGGTAGAATCTATGGCTACACCTTC
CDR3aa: CASTMAAGRIYGYTF

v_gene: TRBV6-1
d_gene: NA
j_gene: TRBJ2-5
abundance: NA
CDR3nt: TGTGCCAGCAGTGAAGCGTACGGGACGTTGGAGACCCAGTACTTC
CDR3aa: CASSEAYGTLETQYF

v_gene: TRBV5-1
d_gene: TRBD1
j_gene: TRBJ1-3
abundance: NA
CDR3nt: TGCGCCAGCAGCGTTACCGGGACAGGGTCGGGAAACACCATATATTTT
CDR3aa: CASSVTGTGSGNTIYF